The 23 T cell receptor beta chains below come from one sample, sequenced in a study of T cell repertoires in cytomegalovirus infection (dated by TCRdb to between 2018 and 2021). The antigens for these receptors are not known. Sequencing relied on an Illumina HiSeq 1500. Through fastp at Q25 and MiXCR, TCRdb rebuilt clones from the public reads, retaining in-frame beta chains. Entries that share a CDR3 protein sequence are merged under the most common genes and DNA. The sample includes around 100,000 distinct CDR3 sequences, with around 10% observed a single time. In total, the top ten clones hold 31% of the sample. What was sequenced was PBMCs, sequenced either directly or after in vitro stimulation (not recorded which). Receptors originate from a human donor in good health (CMV status not recorded). Some clones in this sample may be carry-over from other donors' samples.

A few counts support this clonotype. V and J are TRBV7-8 and TRBJ1-6; no reliable D call. Trimming removed 2 bases from V and 6 bases from J, with 11 bases in between. The CDR3 totals 15 residues. The germline V gene encodes CDR1 SGHVS and CDR2 FQNEAQ. The CDR3 sequence: CASSLLYEGNSPLHF. The CDR3 DNA follows: TGTGCCAGCAGCTTATTATATGAGGGTAATTCACCCCTCCACTTT.

This clonotype was recorded many times. The rearrangement uses TRBV7-2 and TRBJ2-7, with TRBD2 matching over 15 bases. CDR3 length: 16 amino acids. V shed 5 bases, J shed 6 bases, and the junction held 8 bases outside the gene matches. Germline V lookup: CDR1 SGHTA, CDR2 FQGNSA. CDR3 protein: CASSLGLAGGQVEQYF. The DNA for the CDR3 is TGTGCCAGCAGCCTGGGACTAGCGGGAGGCCAGGTCGAGCAGTACTTC.

The table lists this clonotype with many counts. This chain uses TRBV7-2 with TRBJ1-1; possibly TRBD1 for D (5 bases). V was shortened by 5 bases and J by 1 base, with 11 bases between the two germline ends. Germline CDR1 reads SGHTA; CDR2 reads FQGNSA. The CDR3 covers 14 residues. The CDR3 reads CASSPPGQNTEAFF. As DNA, the CDR3 is TGTGCCAGCAGCCCCCCGGGGCAGAACACTGAAGCTTTCTTT.

The rearrangement links TRBV6-6 to TRBJ1-5; 7 positions agree with TRBD1. The V gene end was trimmed by 6 bases and the J gene end by 4 bases; junction bases not matched to a gene: 9. This CDR3 region has 15 residues. From germline, CDR1 is MNHNY and CDR2 SVGAGI (reference sequence). In DNA, the CDR3 is TGTGCCAGCAGCACTGACAGGGAGGGGAATCAGCCCCAGCATTTT. This codes for CASSTDREGNQPQHF.

The sample holds many counts of this clonotype. The rearrangement joins TRBV12-3 or TRBV12-4 to TRBJ2-1, with a weak D call TRBD2 (6 bases). CDR3 size: 13 residues. V lost 6 bases and J 9 bases, leaving 15 bases between the germline ends. The CDR3 protein is CASRTSPGLEQFF. The DNA for the CDR3 is TGTGCCAGCAGGACCTCCCCGGGACTTGAGCAGTTCTTC.

This clonotype was detected many times. V usage is TRBV27 and J usage is TRBJ1-6; 7 bases fit TRBD1. Trimming at V came to 4 bases and at J to 7 bases, leaving 10 bases not matched to a gene. There are 16 residues in the CDR3. CDR1 is MNHEY, CDR2 SMNVEV, per germline (reference sequence). The CDR3 nucleotides are TGTGCCAGCAGTTACCGAGGGGGACAGTTGAATTCACCCCTCCACTTT. Its protein is CASSYRGGQLNSPLHF.

This clonotype was recorded a few times. The chain joins TRBV7-8 to TRBJ1-5, with TRBD1 as a possible D gene (5 bases). The CDR3 sequence is 15 residues long. The V end lost 2 bases, the J end lost 1 base, and 9 bases lay between the germline ends. Germline loops: CDR1 SGHVS, CDR2 FQNEAQ. CDR3 sequence (DNA): TGTGCCAGCAGCTTACGGGACTGGAGCAATCAGCCCCAGCATTTT. Translated: CASSLRDWSNQPQHF.

This clonotype was seen repeatedly, ten times or more. The chain is built from TRBV7-9 and TRBJ1-2, with D possibly being TRBD1 (6 bases). The germline gives CDR1 SEHNR, CDR2 FQNEAQ (reference sequence). V dropped 3 bases and J dropped 4 bases, with 18 bases sitting between them. There are 16 residues in the CDR3. CDR3 region: CASSLGGQRYSYGYTF. The CDR3 DNA is TGTGCCAGCAGCTTGGGGGGGCAGCGGTACTCCTATGGCTACACCTTC.

This clonotype was detected ten times or more. The chain recombines TRBV9 with TRBJ1-2, with no clear D. Per the germline V gene, CDR1 is SGDLS and CDR2 is YYNGEE. The CDR3 extends over 13 amino acids. V dropped 3 bases and J dropped 2 bases, with 8 bases sitting between them. The CDR3 sequence: CASSGGTNYGYTF. The CDR3 DNA is TGTGCCAGCAGCGGTGGAACGAACTATGGCTACACCTTC.

The V and J genes are TRBV7-6 and TRBJ2-3; TRBD2 might be the D (6 bases). Trimming stripped 0 bases from V and 3 bases from J, with 13 bases between. The germline V gene encodes CDR1 SGHVS and CDR2 FNYEAQ. This CDR3 is 16 amino acids long. The CDR3 is CASSLASGEVTDTQYF. CDR3 in DNA: TGTGCCAGCAGCTTAGCTTCGGGAGAGGTAACAGATACGCAGTATTTT.

The chain links TRBV3-1 to TRBJ2-7, with D possibly TRBD1 on 5 matching bases. The CDR3 is made up of 12 amino acids. Trimming removed 8 bases from V and 2 bases from J, with 10 bases in between. From germline, CDR1 is LGHDT and CDR2 YNNKEL (reference sequence). In nucleotides, the CDR3 is TGTGCCAGCGCGGCGGACACCTACGAGCAGTACTTC. This codes for CASAADTYEQYF.

This clonotype has at least ten counts. As DNA, the CDR3 is TGTGCCAGCAGCCCTCCCGGATTAGCGGGACACAATGAGCAGTTCTTC. Protein: CASSPPGLAGHNEQFF. The chain employs TRBV7-8 and TRBJ2-1, with 8 bases fitting TRBD2. This CDR3 has 16 amino acids. Germline CDR1 SGHVS, CDR2 FQNEAQ. V lost 5 bases, J lost 5 bases, and 11 bases stayed unmatched.

This sequence joins TRBV30 and TRBJ2-3; D is unclear. The germline V gene encodes CDR1 GTSNPN and CDR2 SVGIG (reference sequence). V was pared by 3 bases and J by 6 bases, with 10 bases between. CDR3 length: 12 residues. This CDR3 is CAWSPTPDTQYF. In DNA, the CDR3 is TGTGCCTGGAGCCCAACCCCGGATACGCAGTATTTT.

The table lists this clonotype with many counts. The chain recombines TRBV24-1 with TRBJ2-1; 12 bases line up with TRBD2. The CDR3 sequence is 17 residues long. The trim removed 0 bases at V and 6 bases at J, leaving 5 bases unmatched. Germline values: CDR1 KGHDR, CDR2 SFDVKD. The CDR3 protein is CATSDLQTSGSINEQFF. The DNA for the CDR3 is TGTGCCACCAGTGATTTGCAGACTAGCGGGAGTATCAATGAGCAGTTCTTC.

This clonotype was seen ten or more times. The chain uses TRBV10-3 and TRBJ1-4; 10 bases fit TRBD1. V lost 6 bases, J lost 4 bases, and 8 bases stayed unmatched. Germline V CDR1 and CDR2: ENHRY, SYGVKD. This CDR3 contains 16 residues. CDR3 amino acids: CAIRSGTGADNEKLFF. Written as DNA, the CDR3 is TGTGCCATCAGGAGCGGGACAGGGGCCGATAATGAAAAACTGTTTTTT.

This clonotype has ten or more counts. The chain has TRBV6-2 or TRBV6-3 and TRBJ1-5; D is ambiguous. Germline V gives CDR1 MNHEY, CDR2 SVGEGT. The V end was cut by 4 bases, the J end by 5 bases, with 9 bases between. The CDR3 consists of 13 residues. CDR3 nucleotide sequence: TGTGCCAGCAGTTGGCCCGGTGATCAGCCCCAGCATTTT. It encodes CASSWPGDQPQHF.

V usage is TRBV30 and J usage is TRBJ2-1; 10 bases agree with TRBD2. The V gene end was trimmed by 5 bases and the J gene end by 7 bases; junction bases not matched to a gene: 8. CDR1 is GTSNPN, CDR2 SVGIG, per germline (reference sequence). This CDR3 contains 14 residues. The CDR3 DNA reads TGTGCCTGGGAATCTAGCGGGAGTCGGAATGAGCAGTTCTTC. Translating it yields CAWESSGSRNEQFF.

The chain links TRBV20-1 to TRBJ1-1; unclear D gene. Trimming left V 3 bases short and J 8 bases short, with 7 bases between. The CDR3 totals 10 residues. The V gene's germline CDR1 is DFQATT and CDR2 SNEGSKA (reference sequence). The CDR3 sequence: CSAREGEAFF. CDR3 coding DNA: TGCAGTGCTAGGGAGGGCGAAGCTTTCTTT.

This clonotype has at least ten counts. CDR3 amino acids: CASSSRTVAMNTEAFF. The CDR3 coding sequence is TGTGCCAGCAGCTCTCGGACGGTCGCTATGAACACTGAAGCTTTCTTT. The genes are TRBV27 and TRBJ1-1; D is ambiguous. V was shortened by 6 bases and J by 0 bases, with 17 bases between the two germline ends. The CDR3 is made up of 16 amino acids. Per germline, CDR1 MNHEY and CDR2 SMNVEV (reference sequence).

This clonotype was observed a few times. This chain links TRBV9 with TRBJ2-3; 9 bases line up with TRBD2. V dropped 6 bases and J dropped 6; count of bases not matched to a gene: 8. This CDR3 region has 14 residues. Germline CDR1 SGDLS, CDR2 YYNGEE. The CDR3 spells CASTGASGMDTQYF. For the CDR3, the DNA is TGTGCCAGCACCGGGGCTAGCGGGATGGATACGCAGTATTTT.

This clonotype was recorded many times. The chain recombines TRBV15 with TRBJ2-3, with TRBD2 matching over 15 bases. Germline values: CDR1 LNHNV, CDR2 YYDKDF (reference sequence). The CDR3 length is 19 residues. V shed 1 base, J shed 1 base, and the junction held 6 bases outside the gene matches. CDR3 sequence reads: CATSRAGTSGRWGTDTQYF. For the CDR3, the DNA is TGTGCCACCAGCAGAGCCGGGACTAGCGGGAGGTGGGGCACAGATACGCAGTATTTT.

This clonotype was detected ten times or more. The chain couples TRBV7-2 to TRBJ2-1; D not certain. V gave up 2 bases and J gave up 3 bases, with 5 bases separating them. CDR1 is SGHTA and CDR2 is FQGNSA in the germline V gene. The CDR3 sequence is 13 residues long. This CDR3 reads CASSLPSYNEQFF. Written as DNA, the CDR3 is TGTGCCAGCAGCTTACCCAGCTACAATGAGCAGTTCTTC.

At least ten counts were recorded for this clonotype. The gene calls are TRBV12-3 or TRBV12-4 and TRBJ1-1; D call uncertain. The V end was cut by 4 bases, the J end by 1 base, with 16 bases between. The CDR3 extends over 16 amino acids. This chain's CDR3 is CASSSFPTPGNTEAFF. The DNA of the CDR3 is TGTGCCAGCAGTTCCTTCCCAACCCCCGGGAACACTGAAGCTTTCTTT.